This record looks at one TCR beta chain sequence and its context. This specimen comes from a study of neurological immune-mediated disorders. The CDR3 sequence is 16 residues long. V dropped 0 bases and J dropped 2; count of bases not matched to a gene: 3. CDR1 and CDR2 (germline): MGHRA, YSYEKL. 5'RACE generated cDNA with 10-nucleotide random UMIs. MiXCR, applied by TCRdb to the 5' RACE reads, yields one record per CDR3 protein. The sample consists of 20,000 to 25,000 distinct CDR3 sequences, 5% to 7% of them appearing once. The chain combines TRBV4-1 with TRBJ2-1; TRBD1 matches at 8 bases. The source is a woman aged 40-49 years in good health. Sequenced material: PBMCs. The CDR3 bases are TGCGCCAGCAGCCAAGATCTGGGACAGGCCTACAATGAGCAGTTCTTC. This gives the protein CASSQDLGQAYNEQFF.